This TCR beta chain was identified during a study of cytomegalovirus exposure and HLA in healthy donors (dated by TCRdb to about 2017). Study-wide context: According to a later analysis, the 120 or so validation repertoires were produced on the same platform as the roughly 700 repertoires of the first cohort. The study was designed to test whether signatures of past pathogen exposure could be identified by cataloging public T cell receptors. Along with the roughly 700-subject first cohort, a separate validation cohort of 120 different subjects was used. To predict cytomegalovirus infection status, the study combined high-throughput TCR immunosequencing, statistical association of individual TCRs with disease status, and machine learning. The study at large found these results: Subsequent analysis determined that TCRs grouped into clusters in the first cohort also showed a tendency toward co-occurrence across the approximately 110 validation repertoires, and 94% of cluster scores exceeded 0. According to the authors, the approach could potentially be generalized to other disease states and immunological phenotypes. In vitro tests confirmed that a few of the cytomegalovirus-associated TCR beta chains recognize cytomegalovirus antigens. A later analysis had no HLA typing for the validation cohort, so co-occurrence there was scored across all 110 or so repertoires. In both the original and validation cohorts, the classifier was reported to diagnose cytomegalovirus status with high specificity and sensitivity. The study listed 170 or so TCR beta chains as associated with cytomegalovirus. While some public TCRs were present in many individuals, most TCR sequences turned up only very rarely across donors.

Libraries came from the immunoSEQ multiplex PCR assay. On the authors' methods: To diagnose cytomegalovirus status from the catalog of TCR beta chain sequences, a statistical classification framework was built. Held by TCRdb, this immuneACCESS table contains in-frame sequences only and omits some clones. Under half of the omission traces to an unresolved V gene where checked; the cause of the rest is unknown. That table gives V, J and clone size, and the DNA gave D and trimming. This sample is represented by around 160,000 clones; about 90% of them were singletons. The ten largest clonotypes hold roughly 3% of the sample. Comment on this clone: Its target antigen remains unknown. No much larger clone is present one base from it, and per-base qualities are unavailable.

The donors belonged to the validation cohort of about 110 subjects, which was separate from the roughly 700-subject first cohort. For CDR1 and CDR2, the germline V gene (reference sequence) lists LNHDA and SQIVND. Trimming takes 4 bases off V and 3 bases off J; junction bases not matched to a gene: 3. There are 17 amino acids in the CDR3, from cysteine to phenylalanine inclusive. Just the 51-base CDR3 DNA is kept, in frame starting at base 1. This TCR was sampled from a woman in her late teens or twenties in good health and CMV-seropositive. The rearranged segments are TRBV19 and TRBJ2-2, and 15 junctional nucleotides match TRBD2. The sample was PBMCs. The sequence in DNA is TGTGCCAGTAGTACGGGACTAGCGGGGGGTTACACCGGGGAGCTGTTTTTT. The translation is CASSTGLAGGYTGELFF. The full variable domain, with segments outside the CDR3 supplied by the reference TRBV19 and TRBJ2-2 proteins, appears as DGGITQSPKYLFRKEGQNVTLSCEQNLNHDAMYWYRQDPGQGLRLIYYSQIVNDFQKGDIAEGYSVSREKKESFPLTVTSAQKNPTAFYLCASSTGLAGGYTGELFFGEGSRLTVL.